These 4 T cell receptor beta chains share one sample of origin, sequenced in a study of CD8 T cells in Susac syndrome. An amount of RNA that ranged from about 0.45 to 1 ug was reverse transcribed with random hexamers. From the immunoSEQ multiplex PCR reads, TCRdb called clonotypes with MiXCR, one entry per CDR3 protein. Here the sample spans 100,000 to 150,000 distinct CDR3 sequences, 80% to 95% being singletons. The specimen was CD8+ T cells from PBMCs. These receptors were obtained from a human donor with multiple sclerosis.

CDR3 in DNA: TGTGCCAGCAGTAGTGCGGCTTTGGGGTCTGGAAACACCATATATTTT. This translates into CASSSAALGSGNTIYF. The chain carries TRBV2 and TRBJ1-3; D not resolved. CDR1 and CDR2 (germline): SNHLY, FYNNEI. The V and J ends lost 5 bases and 1 base respectively, with 15 bases between them. This CDR3 spans 16 amino acids.

The chain combines TRBV13 with TRBJ2-3; D is unresolved. Between the trimmed V and J ends, which lost 0 bases and 7 bases, there was a span of 17 bases. The CDR3 is 16 residues long. Germline CDR1 and CDR2: PRHDT and FYEKMQ (reference sequence). The CDR3 sequence: CASSLGPIRGNNTQYF. The DNA for the CDR3 is TGTGCCAGCAGCTTAGGACCTATCCGTGGTAATAATACGCAGTATTTT. Variable domain in full (rest from reference TRBV13 and TRBJ2-3): AAGVIQSPRHLIKEKRETATLKCYPIPRHDTVYWYQQGPGQDPQFLISFYEKMQSDKGSIPDRFSAQQFSDYHSELNMSSLELGDSALYFCASSLGPIRGNNTQYFGPGTRLTVL.

The gene calls are TRBV3-1 and TRBJ1-1; 9 bases agree with TRBD1. The CDR3 runs 14 residues. The germline V gene encodes CDR1 LGHDT and CDR2 YNNKEL (reference sequence). J was trimmed by 5 bases and V by 6 bases; bases with no gene match: 7. The CDR3 is CASSLDRGRTEAFF. The CDR3 nucleotides are TGTGCCAGCAGTCTGGACAGGGGAAGAACTGAAGCTTTCTTT.

The V and J genes are TRBV2 and TRBJ2-7, with 7 bases matching TRBD1. CDR1 is SNHLY, CDR2 FYNNEI, per germline. The CDR3 has 15 residues. The V gene end was trimmed by 3 bases and the J gene end by 3 bases; junction bases not matched to a gene: 8. Here the CDR3 reads CASSDRQGRGYEQYF. The DNA for the CDR3 is TGTGCCAGCAGTGATCGACAGGGCCGGGGCTACGAGCAGTACTTC.